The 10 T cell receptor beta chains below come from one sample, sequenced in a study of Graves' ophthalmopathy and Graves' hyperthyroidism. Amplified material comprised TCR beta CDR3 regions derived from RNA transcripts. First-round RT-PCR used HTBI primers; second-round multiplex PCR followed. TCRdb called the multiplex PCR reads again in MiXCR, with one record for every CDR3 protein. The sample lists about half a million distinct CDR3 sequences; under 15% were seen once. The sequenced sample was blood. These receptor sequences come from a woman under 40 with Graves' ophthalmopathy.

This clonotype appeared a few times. The DNA of the CDR3 is TGTGCCAGCACCGTAGCCAAAAACATTCAGTACTTC. As protein: CASTVAKNIQYF. This chain uses TRBV6-1 with TRBJ2-4; D is unclear. Trimming took 7 bases from V and 0 from J, leaving 4 bases between them. This CDR3 has 12 residues. Germline V CDR1 and CDR2: MNHNS, SASEGT.

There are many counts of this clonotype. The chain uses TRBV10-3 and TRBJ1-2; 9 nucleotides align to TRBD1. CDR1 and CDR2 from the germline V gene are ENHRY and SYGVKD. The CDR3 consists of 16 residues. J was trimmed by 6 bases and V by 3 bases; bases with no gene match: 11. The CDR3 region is CAISDRTGERWDGYTF. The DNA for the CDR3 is TGTGCCATCAGTGACCGGACAGGGGAGCGATGGGATGGCTACACCTTC.

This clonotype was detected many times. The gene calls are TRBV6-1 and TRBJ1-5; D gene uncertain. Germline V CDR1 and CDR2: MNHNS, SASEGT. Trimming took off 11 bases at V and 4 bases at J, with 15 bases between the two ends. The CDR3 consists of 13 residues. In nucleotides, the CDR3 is TGTGCCTCGATGGTACAGTCTAATCAGCCCCAGCATTTT. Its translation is CASMVQSNQPQHF.

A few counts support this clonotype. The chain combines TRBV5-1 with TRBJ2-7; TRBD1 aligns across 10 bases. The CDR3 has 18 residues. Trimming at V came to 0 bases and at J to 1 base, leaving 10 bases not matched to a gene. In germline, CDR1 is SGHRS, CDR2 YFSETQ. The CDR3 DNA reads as TGCGCCAGCAGCTTGGCCACGACAGGGGGCCGTCGGTCCTACGAGCAGTACTTC. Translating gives CASSLATTGGRRSYEQYF.

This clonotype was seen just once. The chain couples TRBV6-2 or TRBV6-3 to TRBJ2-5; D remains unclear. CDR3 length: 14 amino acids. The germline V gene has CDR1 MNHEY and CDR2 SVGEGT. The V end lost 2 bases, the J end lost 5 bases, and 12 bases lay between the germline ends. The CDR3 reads CASSYGNDGETQYF. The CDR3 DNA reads TGTGCCAGCAGTTACGGAAACGATGGGGAGACCCAGTACTTC.

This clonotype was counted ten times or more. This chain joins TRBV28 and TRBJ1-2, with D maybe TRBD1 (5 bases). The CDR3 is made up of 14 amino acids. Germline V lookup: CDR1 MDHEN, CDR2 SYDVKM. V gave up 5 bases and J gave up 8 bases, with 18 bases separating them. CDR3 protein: CASSLGPGKGGYTF. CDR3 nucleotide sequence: TGTGCCAGCAGTCTAGGACCGGGCAAGGGGGGCTACACCTTC.

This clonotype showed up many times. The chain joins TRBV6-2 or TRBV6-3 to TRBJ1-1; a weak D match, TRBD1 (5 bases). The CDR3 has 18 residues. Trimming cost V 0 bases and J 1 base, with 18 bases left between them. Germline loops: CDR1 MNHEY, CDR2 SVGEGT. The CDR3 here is CASSYSMGLTVRNTEAFF. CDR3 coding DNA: TGTGCCAGCAGTTACTCGATGGGCTTGACAGTCAGGAACACTGAAGCTTTCTTT.

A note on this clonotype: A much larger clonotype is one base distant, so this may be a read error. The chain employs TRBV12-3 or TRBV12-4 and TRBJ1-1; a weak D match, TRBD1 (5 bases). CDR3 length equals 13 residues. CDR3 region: CASSLGRYTEAVF. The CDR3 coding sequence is TGTGCCAGCAGTTTGGGGCGTTACACTGAAGCTGTCTTT.

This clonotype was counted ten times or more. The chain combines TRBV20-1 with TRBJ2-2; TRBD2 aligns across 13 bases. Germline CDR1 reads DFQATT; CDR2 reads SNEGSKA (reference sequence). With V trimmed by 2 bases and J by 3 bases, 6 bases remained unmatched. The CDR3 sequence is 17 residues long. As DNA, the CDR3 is TGCAGTGCTAGAACGGGACTAGCGGGAAGGTACACCGGGGAGCTGTTTTTT. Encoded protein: CSARTGLAGRYTGELFF.

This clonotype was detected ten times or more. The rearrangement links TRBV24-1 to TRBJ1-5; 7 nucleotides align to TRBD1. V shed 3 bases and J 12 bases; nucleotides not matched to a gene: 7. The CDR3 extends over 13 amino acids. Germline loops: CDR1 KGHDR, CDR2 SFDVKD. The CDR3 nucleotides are TGTGCCACCAGTGATCCGGGACAGTTGGTCCAGCATTTT. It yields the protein CATSDPGQLVQHF.